This T cell receptor beta chain was documented in a study of OX40 agonist ivuxolimab in advanced cancers. Germline assignment: CDR1 SGHNT and CDR2 YENEEA. The CDR3 has 14 residues. Germline trimming cut 3 bases from V and 8 bases from J; bases unmatched to any gene: 7. Blood specimens came from baseline, cycle 4 day 1, and cycle 7 day 1. Whole-study results and caveats: More expanded clones were seen, on average, in CD8+ T cells than in CD4+.

This table comes from immunoSEQ multiplex PCR, and its TCRdb copy is limited to in-frame clones, with some not included. The profile shows tens of thousands of clones, 88% of them singletons. Note on this clone: Its antigen is as yet unknown.

This chain uses TRBV11-3 with TRBJ2-1; 7 bases match TRBD1. The material was CD4+ or CD8+ T cells sorted from blood, obtained in a trial of the OX40 agonist ivuxolimab. This TCR was sampled from an adult with an advanced solid tumor such as melanoma, head and neck, liver or kidney cancer. CDR3 residues: CASSLTGKDDEQFF. CDR3 nucleotides: TGTGCCAGCAGCTTGACAGGGAAGGATGATGAGCAGTTCTTC.